These 28 T cell receptor beta chains were sequenced from one sample in a study of blood T cell repertoires in COVID-19 (dated by TCRdb to about 2020). The library came from the immunoSEQ multiplex PCR assay. The table comes from immuneACCESS by way of TCRdb, which keeps in-frame sequences with V and J called. Part of the clones is missing from these tables; in studies checked, under half for an unresolved V gene and the rest for unknown reasons. Present in this sample are about 150,000 clones, approximately 84% of which were seen just once. The ten biggest clones cover roughly 8% of the sample. The specimen was peripheral blood. These receptors all come from a woman aged 55-70 years with COVID-19, enrolled during active disease.

This clone came up a few times. The chain is built from TRBV9 and TRBJ1-5; 10 nucleotides align to TRBD1. V shed 2 bases, J shed 9 bases, and the junction held 5 bases outside the gene matches. The CDR3 loop spans 14 amino acids. CDR1 and CDR2 from the germline V gene are SGDLS and YYNGEE. The CDR3 loop is CASSVTGGGGPQHF. For the CDR3, the DNA is TGTGCCAGCAGCGTGACAGGGGGCGGCGGGCCCCAGCATTTT.

The rearrangement uses TRBV5-1 and TRBJ1-4, with 7 bases lining up with TRBD1. The CDR3 loop spans 13 amino acids. Germline V gene lookup returns CDR1 SGHRS and CDR2 YFSETQ. V shed 1 base and J 8 bases; nucleotides not matched to a gene: 2. Written as DNA, the CDR3 is TGCGCCAGCAGCTTGACAGGGGACGAAAAACTGTTTTTT. It is translated as CASSLTGDEKLFF. The full variable domain, completed using reference TRBV5-1 and TRBJ1-4, is KAGVTQTPRYLIKTRGQQVTLSCSPISGHRSVSWYQQTPGQGLQFLFEYFSETQRNKGNFPGRFSGRQFSNSRSEMNVSTLELGDSALYLCASSLTGDEKLFFGSGTQLSVL.

The CDR3 bases are TGTGCCAGCAGTATCCGAGGGGGTGGGGCCCTTAGCAATCAGCCCCAGCATTTT. Protein sequence: CASSIRGGGALSNQPQHF. The gene calls are TRBV27 and TRBJ1-5; perhaps TRBD1 as D (6 bases). The CDR3 consists of 18 residues. Looked up from germline, CDR1 is MNHEY and CDR2 is SMNVEV (reference sequence). V lost 5 bases and J 0 bases, leaving 20 bases between the germline ends.

The J gene is TRBJ2-7, the V gene TRBV4-1; TRBD1 agrees at 9 bases. V trimming: 0 bases; J trimming: 3 bases; junction bases outside the gene matches: 6. The CDR3 is made up of 16 amino acids. CDR1 MGHRA and CDR2 YSYEKL come from the germline V gene. The CDR3 DNA sequence: TGCGCCAGCAGCCAAGAACCGGGACAGGGTAACTACGAGCAGTACTTC. As protein: CASSQEPGQGNYEQYF.

The chain uses TRBV7-3 and TRBJ1-2, with unresolved D. The V and J ends lost 0 bases and 2 bases respectively, with 7 bases between them. CDR1 is SGHTA, CDR2 FQGTGA, per germline. The CDR3 consists of 14 residues. CDR3 sequence: CASSLTPGNYGYTF. The CDR3 DNA reads as TGTGCCAGCAGCTTAACCCCAGGAAACTATGGCTACACCTTC.

This chain joins TRBV5-1 and TRBJ2-1; tentatively, D is TRBD2 (6 bases). In germline, CDR1 is SGHRS, CDR2 YFSETQ. Trimming cost V 3 bases and J 9 bases, with 16 bases left between them. This CDR3 has 14 residues. The CDR3 nucleotides are TGCGCCAGCAGCTCGCAGGGACTGGATTTTGAGCAGTTCTTC. Translating it yields CASSSQGLDFEQFF.

The chain links TRBV3-1 (or the pseudogene TRBV3-2) to TRBJ1-2, with D unresolved. The CDR3 consists of 14 residues. Germline V gene sequence: CDR1 LGHDT, CDR2 YNNKEL (reference sequence). The V gene lost 4 bases and the J gene lost 8 bases, with 17 bases spanning the gap. In nucleotides, the CDR3 is TGTGCCAGCAGCCCCCTACAGCGGAGGCTCGGCTACACCTTC. Translation gives CASSPLQRRLGYTF.

V usage is TRBV10-3 and J usage is TRBJ2-7; D perhaps matches TRBD2 (6 bases). The CDR3 sequence is 16 residues long. Germline CDR1 is ENHRY and CDR2 is SYGVKD. Trimming pared 3 bases from V and 6 bases from J, leaving 21 bases between. CDR3 coding DNA: TGTGCCATCAGTGAATCCGGGTTTGGCGGGACGGGCGAGCAGTACTTC. It encodes CAISESGFGGTGEQYF.

CDR3 in amino acids: CSVGTGSGTDTQYF. The CDR3 nucleotides read TGCAGCGTTGGGACAGGCTCGGGCACAGATACGCAGTATTTT. The chain links TRBV29-1 to TRBJ2-3, with TRBD1 identical over 7 bases. V was pared by 4 bases and J by 1 base, with 5 bases of the junction left unmatched. CDR1 SQVTM and CDR2 ANQGSEA come from the germline V gene. This CDR3 is 14 amino acids long.

This chain links TRBV9 with TRBJ2-7, with a possible D match to TRBD1 (5 bases). The CDR3 totals 12 residues. Per the germline V gene, CDR1 is SGDLS and CDR2 is YYNGEE. V was clipped by 4 bases and J by 4 bases, with 9 bases between them. This chain's CDR3 is CASSKQGYEQYF. CDR3 nucleotide sequence: TGTGCCAGCAGCAAGCAGGGTTACGAGCAGTACTTC.

The chain links TRBV19 to TRBJ2-1; TRBD2 matches 9 bases. The CDR3 is 15 amino acids. Per the germline V gene, CDR1 is LNHDA and CDR2 is SQIVND (reference sequence). With V trimmed by 7 bases and J by 1 base, 5 bases remained unmatched. The CDR3 nucleotides are TGTGCCAGTAAGGCTAGCGGGGCTTCCTACAATGAGCAGTTCTTC. Translating it yields CASKASGASYNEQFF.

The rearrangement joins TRBV12-3 or TRBV12-4 to TRBJ1-1; 10 bases match TRBD1. V lost 6 bases to trimming and J lost 9 bases; unmatched junction nucleotides: 7. This CDR3 is 13 amino acids long. CDR3 nucleotide sequence: TGTGCCAGCAGACCGGGACAGGGGTTTCAAGCTTTCTTT. Translating gives CASRPGQGFQAFF.

The chain recombines TRBV18 with TRBJ1-3, with D uncertain. The length of the CDR3 is 13 residues. Germline V gene sequence: CDR1 KGHSH, CDR2 LQKENI. Between the trimmed V and J ends, which lost 8 bases and 8 bases, there was a span of 16 bases. CDR3 DNA: TGTGCCAGCCGGTCTAGCCCCTTGGACACCATATATTTT. It is translated as CASRSSPLDTIYF. The entire variable domain, with the rest obtained from reference TRBV18 and TRBJ1-3, is as follows: NAGVMQNPRHLVRRRGQEARLRCSPMKGHSHVYWYRQLPEEGLKFMVYLQKENIIDESGMPKERFSAEFPKEGPSILRIQQVVRGDSAAYFCASRSSPLDTIYFGEGSWLTVV.

The V gene is TRBV3-1 (or the pseudogene TRBV3-2), the J gene TRBJ1-2; TRBD1 might be the D (6 bases). Germline CDR1 LGHDT, CDR2 YNNKEL (reference sequence). The V end lost 4 bases, the J end lost 2 bases, and 8 bases lay between the germline ends. The CDR3 runs to 13 residues. In DNA, the CDR3 is TGTGCCAGCAGCCCGAGGGGGAACTATGGCTACACCTTC. Amino acids: CASSPRGNYGYTF.

V usage is TRBV6-1 and J usage is TRBJ2-4, with 8 positions matching TRBD1. Germline V gives CDR1 MNHNS, CDR2 SASEGT. The CDR3 length is 16 residues. Trimming removed 1 base from V and 5 bases from J; junction bases left unmatched: 7. The CDR3 is CASSEEVRGRENIQYF. The CDR3 bases are TGTGCCAGCAGTGAAGAGGTCAGGGGGCGCGAAAACATTCAGTACTTC.

The CDR3 region has the DNA TGTGCCAGTAGTATAGCCCTCGGCGCGGGGGCCTTTGGGCAGCCCCAGCATTTT. Its translation is CASSIALGAGAFGQPQHF. V is TRBV19 and J is TRBJ1-5, with a possible D match to TRBD1 (6 bases). The CDR3 runs to 18 residues. Trimming removed 1 base from V and 7 bases from J, with 23 bases in between. Germline-derived CDR1 and CDR2 are LNHDA and SQIVND (reference sequence).

The J gene is TRBJ1-3, the V gene TRBV7-6; 8 bases match TRBD1. The CDR3 sequence is 15 residues long. Losses at the gene ends were 4 bases for V and 0 bases for J; bases not matched to a gene: 2. CDR1 is SGHVS and CDR2 is FNYEAQ in the germline V gene. CDR3 sequence: CASSSGQVSGNTIYF. The CDR3 coding sequence is TGTGCCAGCAGCTCGGGACAGGTCTCTGGAAACACCATATATTTT. The entire variable domain, with the rest obtained from reference TRBV7-6 and TRBJ1-3, is as follows: GAGVSQSPRYKVTKRGQDVALRCDPISGHVSLYWYRQALGQGPEFLTYFNYEAQQDKSGLPNDRFSAERPEGSISTLTIQRTEQRDSAMYRCASSSGQVSGNTIYFGEGSWLTVV.

The V call is TRBV7-9, the J call TRBJ2-7; 12 bases match TRBD1. Trimming removed 5 bases from V and 7 bases from J; junction bases left unmatched: 9. The CDR3 runs to 15 residues. The germline V gene has CDR1 SEHNR and CDR2 FQNEAQ (reference sequence). The CDR3 region has the DNA TGTGCCAGCAGCGAAAGAGGGACAGGGGGCCGAGAGCAGTACGTC. This encodes CASSERGTGGREQYV.

J is TRBJ1-1 and V is TRBV5-1, with 10 nucleotides matching TRBD1. After removal of 4 bases from V and 0 bases from J, the junction contained 12 bases not matched to a gene. Germline V gives CDR1 SGHRS, CDR2 YFSETQ. The CDR3 is 18 residues long. The CDR3, as DNA: TGCGCCAGCAGCCCCTACTGGACAGGGGGGAAAATGAACACTGAAGCTTTCTTT. Protein product: CASSPYWTGGKMNTEAFF.

V is TRBV9 and J is TRBJ2-7, with D perhaps TRBD2 (5 bases). From germline, CDR1 is SGDLS and CDR2 YYNGEE. This CDR3 spans 13 amino acids. Trimming took off 3 bases at V and 1 base at J, with 8 bases between the two ends. CDR3: CASSAAGSYEQYF. CDR3 nucleotide sequence: TGTGCCAGCAGCGCCGCGGGTTCCTACGAGCAGTACTTC.

This chain joins TRBV5-1 and TRBJ2-2, with D perhaps matching TRBD1 (6 bases). The CDR3 is 15 residues long. Trimming took off 4 bases at V and 6 bases at J, with 16 bases between the two ends. Germline CDR1 reads SGHRS; CDR2 reads YFSETQ. Here the CDR3 DNA reads TGCGCCAGCAGCCCGGAGGTTTCAGGGGCCGGGGAGCTGTTTTTT. Its translation: CASSPEVSGAGELFF. Supplemented by reference TRBV5-1 and TRBJ2-2, the full variable domain reads KAGVTQTPRYLIKTRGQQVTLSCSPISGHRSVSWYQQTPGQGLQFLFEYFSETQRNKGNFPGRFSGRQFSNSRSEMNVSTLELGDSALYLCASSPEVSGAGELFFGEGSRLTVL.

The chain joins TRBV3-1 (or the pseudogene TRBV3-2) to TRBJ1-2, with D maybe TRBD1 (5 bases). V lost 0 bases, J lost 8 bases, and 10 bases lay in between. The CDR3 sequence is 13 residues long. Germline CDR1 is LGHDT and CDR2 is YNNKEL (reference sequence). CDR3 sequence: CASSQEGGKGYTF. CDR3 DNA: TGTGCCAGCAGCCAAGAGGGGGGGAAGGGCTACACCTTC.

The chain joins TRBV6-5 to TRBJ1-2, with D possibly TRBD1 on 6 matching bases. The CDR3 is 15 amino acids. Germline-derived CDR1 and CDR2 are MNHEY and SVGAGI. Trimming took 7 bases from V and 3 from J, leaving 18 bases between them. DNA for the CDR3: TGTGCCAGCACCCAAGGGGGGGCGAGGGACTATGGCTACACCTTC. It specifies CASTQGGARDYGYTF.

The table lists this clone with a count of one. This chain joins TRBV5-1 and TRBJ2-1; 9 bases agree with TRBD1. V dropped 0 bases and J dropped 7; count of bases not matched to a gene: 2. The length of the CDR3 is 14 residues. The germline CDR1 and CDR2 sequences are SGHRS and YFSETQ. The CDR3 DNA sequence: TGCGCCAGCAGCTTGGTACAGGGGGCGAATGAGCAGTTCTTC. It specifies CASSLVQGANEQFF.

The chain links TRBV19 to TRBJ2-1; 13 bases map to TRBD2. Germline V lookup: CDR1 LNHDA, CDR2 SQIVND (reference sequence). V shed 5 bases and J 9 bases; nucleotides not matched to a gene: 7. The CDR3 runs to 15 residues. CDR3 in amino acids: CASSLPGLAGSEQFF. The CDR3 DNA reads TGTGCCAGTAGTCTGCCGGGACTAGCGGGGAGTGAGCAGTTCTTC.

This clone was detected only a few times. Other DNA sequences in this sample translate to the same CDR3. This sequence joins TRBV3-1 (or the pseudogene TRBV3-2) and TRBJ1-5; D not resolved. Germline values: CDR1 LGHDT, CDR2 YNNKEL (reference sequence). V shed 0 bases and J shed 1 base, with 7 bases lying between them. There are 15 residues in the CDR3. The CDR3: CASSQDPGSNQPQHF. The CDR3 DNA follows: TGTGCCAGCAGCCAAGATCCGGGGAGCAATCAGCCCCAGCATTTT.

The genes are TRBV3-1 (or the pseudogene TRBV3-2) and TRBJ1-2, with a weak D call TRBD1 (5 bases). CDR3 length: 16 residues. CDR1 LGHDT and CDR2 YNNKEL come from the germline V gene (reference sequence). V lost 0 bases and J lost 5, with 16 bases in between. The CDR3 sequence is CASSQERGTGGYGYTF. CDR3 coding DNA: TGTGCCAGCAGCCAAGAGCGGGGAACAGGAGGTTATGGCTACACCTTC.

The V and J genes are TRBV5-6 and TRBJ1-2; D is perhaps TRBD1 (5 bases). V gave up 2 bases and J gave up 4 bases, with 9 bases separating them. CDR1 is SGHDT, CDR2 YYEEEE, per germline. This CDR3 is built from 13 residues. The CDR3 protein is CASSLTGSYGYTF. CDR3 DNA sequence: TGTGCCAGCAGCTTAACAGGATCCTATGGCTACACCTTC.